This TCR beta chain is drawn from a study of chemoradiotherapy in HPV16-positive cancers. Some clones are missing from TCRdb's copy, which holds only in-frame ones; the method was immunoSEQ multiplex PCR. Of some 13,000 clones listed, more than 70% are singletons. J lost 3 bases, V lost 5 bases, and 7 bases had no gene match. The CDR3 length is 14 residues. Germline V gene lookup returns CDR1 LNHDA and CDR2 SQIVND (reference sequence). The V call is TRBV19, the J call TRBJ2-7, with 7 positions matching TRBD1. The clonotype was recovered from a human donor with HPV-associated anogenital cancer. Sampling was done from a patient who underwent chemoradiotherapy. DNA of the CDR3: TGTGCCAGTAGTCCCATGGACAGGAGCTACGAGCAGTACTTC. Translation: CASSPMDRSYEQYF. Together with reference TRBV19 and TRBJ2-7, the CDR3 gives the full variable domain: DGGITQSPKYLFRKEGQNVTLSCEQNLNHDAMYWYRQDPGQGLRLIYYSQIVNDFQKGDIAEGYSVSREKKESFPLTVTSAQKNPTAFYLCASSPMDRSYEQYFGPGTRLTVT.